This entry describes one T cell receptor beta chain. CDR1 is GTSNPN and CDR2 is SVGIG in the germline V gene (reference sequence). The CDR3 runs 13 residues. Trimming removed 4 bases from V and 7 bases from J; junction bases left unmatched: 4. The sample is drawn from a study of cytomegalovirus exposure and HLA in healthy donors. PCR was performed using 60 Vbeta and 13 Jbeta primers. Repertoires were generated with immunoSEQ multiplex PCR, while TCRdb's copy carries only in-frame clones and drops some. The repertoire table contains 150,000 to 200,000 clones. Input material: PBMCs. The rearrangement uses TRBV30 and TRBJ1-6; 7 nucleotides line up with TRBD1. The source is a young man in good health and CMV-seronegative. CDR3 in DNA: TGTGCCTGGATGCAGGGGGAAAATTCACCCCTCCACTTT. This encodes CAWMQGENSPLHF.